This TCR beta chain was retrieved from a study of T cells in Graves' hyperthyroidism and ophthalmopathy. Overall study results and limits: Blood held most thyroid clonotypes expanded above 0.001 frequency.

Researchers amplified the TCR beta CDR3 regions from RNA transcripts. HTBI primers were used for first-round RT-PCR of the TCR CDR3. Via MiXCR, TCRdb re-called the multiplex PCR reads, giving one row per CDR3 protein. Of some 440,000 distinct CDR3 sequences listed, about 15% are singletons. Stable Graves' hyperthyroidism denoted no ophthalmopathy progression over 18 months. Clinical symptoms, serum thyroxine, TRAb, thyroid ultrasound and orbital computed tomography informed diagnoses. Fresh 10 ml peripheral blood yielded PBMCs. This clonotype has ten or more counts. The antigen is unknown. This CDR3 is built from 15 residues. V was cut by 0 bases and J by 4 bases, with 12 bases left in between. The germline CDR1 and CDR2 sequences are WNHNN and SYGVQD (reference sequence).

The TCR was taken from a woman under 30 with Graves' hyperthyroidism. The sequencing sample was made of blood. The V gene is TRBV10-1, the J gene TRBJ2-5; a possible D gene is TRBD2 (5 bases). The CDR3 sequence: CASSESVAGTETQYF. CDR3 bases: TGCGCCAGCAGTGAGTCGGTGGCGGGTACAGAGACCCAGTACTTC.